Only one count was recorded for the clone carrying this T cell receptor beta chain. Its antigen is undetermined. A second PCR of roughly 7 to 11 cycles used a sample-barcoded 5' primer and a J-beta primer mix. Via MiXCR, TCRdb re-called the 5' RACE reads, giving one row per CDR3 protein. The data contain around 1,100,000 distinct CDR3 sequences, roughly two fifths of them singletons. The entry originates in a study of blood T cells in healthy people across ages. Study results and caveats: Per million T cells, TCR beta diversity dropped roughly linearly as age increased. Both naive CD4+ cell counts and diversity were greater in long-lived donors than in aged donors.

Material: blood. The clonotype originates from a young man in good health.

The CDR3 DNA sequence: TGTGCCAGCAGCCAAGGGGGGGGCAGTGACACTGAAGCTTTCTTT. Its translation is CASSQGGGSDTEAFF. The chain couples TRBV4-2 to TRBJ1-1; D possibly corresponds to TRBD1 (6 bases). The germline V gene encodes CDR1 LGHNA and CDR2 YNFKEQ. Trimming shortened V by 1 base and J by 3 bases, and 12 bases separated the two germline ends. This CDR3 spans 15 amino acids.